This T cell receptor beta chain derives from a study of blood T cell repertoires in COVID-19. Whole-study context: T cells, B-cell-depleted T cells, or PBMCs provided the cDNA or gDNA that served as material.

During the 2 weeks before they entered the study, exposed participants had met someone with a PCR-confirmed or clinician-diagnosed COVID-19 case. In germline, CDR1 is SGHVS, CDR2 FQNEAQ. The trim removed 3 bases at V and 2 bases at J, leaving 9 bases unmatched. There are 17 residues in the CDR3. Original processing notes: By means of reference gene primer amplification, nucleated cell counts were estimated. The table came from immunoSEQ multiplex PCR; TCRdb's copy has only in-frame clones and leaves some out. That table gives V, J and clone size, and the DNA gave D and trimming. The data hold some 400,000 clones, with 90% to 95% observed a single time.

Sequencing was performed on PBMCs or T cells enriched from blood (not recorded which). The rearrangement joins TRBV7-8 to TRBJ2-1; 8 positions match TRBD1. The receptor's source is a woman in her forties who had been exposed to COVID-19. The CDR3 sequence is CASSFGQGDNPYNEQFF. The CDR3 nucleotides are TGTGCCAGCAGCTTTGGACAGGGAGATAACCCCTACAATGAGCAGTTCTTC. Full variable domain (rest looked up from reference TRBV7-8 and TRBJ2-1): GAGVSQSPRYKVAKRGQDVALRCDPISGHVSLFWYQQALGQGPEFLTYFQNEAQLDKSGLPSDRFFAERPEGSVSTLKIQRTQQEDSAVYLCASSFGQGDNPYNEQFFGPGTRLTVL.